This entry features one T cell receptor (beta chain) sequence. This clone appeared a single time. The specificity of this receptor is unknown. No much larger clone is present one base from it, and per-base qualities are unavailable. This sample stems from a study of shared clonotypes between healthy human individuals (dated by TCRdb to about 2020). General notes on the study: A few men and two women, aged 18 to 49 years, made up the cohort. Per donor, leukapheresis produced somewhere between about 0.9 and 9.5 billion PBMCs. For each donor, CD4 naive and CD4 memory were each given three plates, CD8 naive was given two plates, and CD8 memory was given one plate. To increase sequencing depth and limit assay-specific biases, different laboratories used diverse techniques to prepare libraries and sequence TCR repertoires. To estimate repertoire size and how much clonotypes are shared between individuals, the study performed deep sequencing of blood TCR repertoires from a few healthy adults.

The paper's findings and limits, for the study overall: Compared with non-shared clonotypes, the clonotypes found in all four sorted-subset donors had higher generation probabilities. Sampling was limited to blood, and TCR repertoires in tissue likely differ from TCR repertoires in blood. Estimated clonotype richness was generally larger for naive than for memory subsets. When several donors were compared, the shared fraction of clonotypes was about 5% for naive CD4, approximately 3.5% for naive CD8, 2% to 2.5% for memory CD4, and under 0.5% for memory CD8. Rarefaction of sorted-subset datasets indicated incomplete sequencing despite the large sequencing depth. The genetic and exposure-history diversity represented was limited by the small number of donors. Pairwise subsampling led to the expectation that sequencing depth would affect the degree of clonotype sharing among donors.

Healthy HIV-negative adults with no recently reported acute infections or vaccinations were included as donors. Only Caucasian adults living in Nashville, Tennessee, USA were represented among the donors. Magnetic negative selection was used to enrich CD4+ T cells, after which naive cells were positively selected on CD45RA and the negative fraction became the memory subset. After blood collection by leukapheresis, PBMCs were isolated using Ficoll-Histopaque density gradient centrifugation and then cryopreserved in the vapor phase of liquid nitrogen. Analytical flow cytometry was used to check the purity and quantity of each magnetically sorted T cell population. Genomic DNA was isolated from every sorted fraction and measured by UV absorbance on a Nanodrop 2000c. Using the deep immunoSEQ assay, multiplex PCR amplified TCR CDR3 regions from genomic DNA. Extracted genomic DNA from each cell subset was spread evenly across all wells of several immunoSEQ 96-well plates, with each plate serving as a replicate. For sorted subsets, each replicate PCR was loaded with 200 ng genomic DNA, equivalent to some 31,000 T cell genomes. Purified libraries were quantified with a Qubit 3.0 fluorometer, sized on a Bioanalyzer 2100, and re-quantified with the KAPA Library Quantification kit. Each immunoSEQ 96-well plate was sequenced on its own single-read 150-cycle Illumina NextSeq 550 flow cell. Per the original workflow: Because only junctional sequences without quality scores were contained in the immunoSEQ output, filtering matching that applied to full-length reads could not be performed. To assign V/J genes and CDR3, sequences were annotated against IMGT germline references using PyIR, a Python wrapper for IgBLAST v1.9. Reads were removed for weak V/J assignments (E-value above 1e-6), missing CDR3, stop codons, out-of-frame junctions, or ambiguous translated residues. V3J clonotypes were defined by identical inferred V gene, J gene, and CDR3 amino acid sequence. Percentage overlap between repertoires was computed as shared unique clonotypes divided by the size of the smaller repertoire. Richness of each repertoire was evaluated using RTK rarefaction, the Chao1 estimator, and Recon v2.1 estimates of unobserved clonotypes. Generation probabilities for all TCRbeta clonotypes obtained by the gDNA method from several donors were computed using OLGA. Entries here come from immuneACCESS through TCRdb and include only in-frame sequences with V and J called. Some clones fail to appear in such tables; in the studies checked, an unresolved V gene covers under half of the shortfall, and the cause of the remainder is unknown. The D gene and trimming were derived from the DNA, and the V and J assignments and clone size from that table. This sample holds some 2,000,000 clones; 90% to 96% were observed only once. In total, the top ten clones hold approximately 0.13% of the sample.

The V end gives up 6 bases and the J end 2 bases, leaving 6 bases in the junction not matched to a gene. CDR1 MNHNY and CDR2 SVGAGI are derived from the germline V gene (reference sequence). From cysteine to phenylalanine, the CDR3 is 15 amino acids long. Just CDR3 DNA is preserved here, 45 bases in frame from base 1. The sequencing input was naive CD4+ T cells sorted from blood. The sample's cell subset or site, from its label and the paper: CD45RA+ positively selected. The rearranged segments are TRBV6-6 and TRBJ2-7; 11 bases in the junction line up with TRBD2. The clonotype comes from a man between 18 and 29 years old in good health. The CDR3 protein: CASSLGLAGPYEQYF. The base sequence is TGTGCCAGCAGCCTAGGACTAGCGGGCCCCTACGAGCAGTACTTC.